The entry below gives a single T cell receptor (beta chain) sequence along with its context. Its antigen remains unknown. Data came from immunoSEQ multiplex PCR; TCRdb stores just in-frame clones and leaves some out. The sample holds 95,000 to 150,000 clones; around 91% are singletons and the top ten take around 3.1%. The data are from a study of T cell responses to AZD1222 COVID-19 vaccine. Findings and caveats of the study: Every sample of the repertoires postdated the peak T cell response.

The germline gives CDR1 MNHEY, CDR2 SMNVEV (reference sequence). CDR3 length: 11 amino acids. Trimming removed 8 bases at V and 7 bases at J, with 11 bases between. The chain has TRBV27 and TRBJ1-2; the D is unclear. This specimen consisted of peripheral blood, obtained on day 0 of AZD1222 vaccination. The TCR comes from an adult in good health. The CDR3 nucleotides read TGTGCCAGCCGGACGTTGGGTGGCTACACCTTC. It is translated as CASRTLGGYTF.